Below, one T cell receptor beta chain is given with its context. Its target is not known. This sample was taken from a study of vaccination and CD4 T cells after COVID-19. Study-level information: Researchers treated cells with overlapping spike peptides taken from SARS-CoV-2, HCoV-NL63, HCoV-OC43 and HCoV-229E.

Time point in this sample: late sampling 161 to 241 days after vaccination in a few convalescent patients. Treatment of the sample: roughly 10-day PBMC culture with coronavirus spike peptide pools or control peptides (ViraFEST assay). PCR positivity was dated March to December 2020, before US Alpha, Beta and Delta variants. With the Oncomine TCR Beta short-read assay, DNA from cultured CD4+ T cells was sequenced. TCRdb re-called the PCR reads with MiXCR, one entry per CDR3 protein. The sample shows more than 15,000 distinct CDR3 sequences, 47% of them seen only once. The specimen comprised CD4+ T cells from blood, cultured in vitro, sampled about 7 months after SARS-CoV-2 vaccination. The sequence derives from a human donor who had recovered from COVID-19.

The CDR3 DNA follows: TGCAGTGCTAGAGCCGGGACAGGGCGACGTGGCTACACCTTC. The encoded protein is CSARAGTGRRGYTF. The chain has TRBV20-1 and TRBJ1-2; 9 positions match TRBD1. This CDR3 region has 14 residues. V lost 1 base, J lost 7 bases, and 7 bases stayed unmatched. The V gene's germline CDR1 is DFQATT and CDR2 SNEGSKA (reference sequence).